This paragraph covers one TCR beta chain sequence. The CDR3 contains 15 residues. This sample was taken from a study of blood T cell repertoires in COVID-19. Study details: PBMCs, B-cell-depleted T cells, or T cells provided the cDNA or gDNA that made up the material.

Original processing notes: Reference gene primer amplification yielded estimated nucleated cell counts. Sequencing used immunoSEQ multiplex PCR; TCRdb keeps in-frame clones, though not all of them. V and J calls and clone size are as listed in that table; D and trimming were resolved from the DNA. The sample shows roughly 200,000 clones, approximately 85% of them seen only once. This sequence joins TRBV21-1 and TRBJ2-1; the table's D call, TRBD2, was not checked against the DNA. TRBV21-1 is reported as a pseudogene. Sequencing was performed on peripheral blood. The sequence was collected from a human donor with active or convalescent COVID-19. The donor label of this sample is uncertain. CDR3 protein: CASILAGADSNEQFF. The CDR3 bases are TGTGCCAGCATCCTAGCGGGAGCTGACAGCAATGAGCAGTTCTTC.